This entry lists 7 T cell receptor beta chains sequenced from one sample in a study of blood T cell repertoires in COVID-19. Profiled with immunoSEQ multiplex PCR; TCRdb holds only in-frame clones, not every one. This sample yields about 110,000 clones, of which approximately 83% are seen a single time; under 5% belongs to the top ten. The sequenced sample was peripheral blood. All receptors derive from a woman in her 70s with acute or convalescent COVID-19.

This chain connects TRBV19 to TRBJ1-1; 12 positions agree with TRBD1. J gave up 1 base and V 5 bases, and 14 bases lay outside the gene matches. Per germline, CDR1 LNHDA and CDR2 SQIVND (reference sequence). This CDR3 spans 19 amino acids. The CDR3 is CASSQGQGAGGIRNTEAFF. The DNA for the CDR3 is TGTGCCAGTAGTCAGGGACAGGGGGCTGGCGGCATTCGGAACACTGAAGCTTTCTTT.

The gene calls are TRBV6-1 and TRBJ2-2; 8 nucleotides align to TRBD2. CDR3 size: 16 residues. V lost 1 base and J lost 9; bases outside the gene matches: 10. The germline CDR1 and CDR2 sequences are MNHNS and SASEGT. CDR3 sequence (DNA): TGTGCCAGCAGTGAAGTGATGACAGCGGGAGAGCGGGAGCTGTTTTTT. Translation gives CASSEVMTAGERELFF.

The chain links TRBV2 to TRBJ1-1, with 9 bases identical to TRBD1. The CDR3 is 14 residues long. J gave up 1 base and V 5 bases, and 2 bases lay outside the gene matches. Germline V CDR1 and CDR2: SNHLY, FYNNEI. The CDR3 DNA sequence: TGTGCCAGCAGTCGGGACAGGGAGAACACTGAAGCTTTCTTT. Its protein is CASSRDRENTEAFF.

V is TRBV4-2 and J is TRBJ1-4; D is unclear. The ends were cut back, 5 bases at V and 3 bases at J, with 7 bases in the middle. The CDR3 runs 13 residues. CDR1 LGHNA and CDR2 YNFKEQ come from the germline V gene. As DNA, the CDR3 is TGTGCCAGCAGCGGCGGGTCTAATGAAAAACTGTTTTTT. It translates to CASSGGSNEKLFF.

This sequence joins TRBV9 and TRBJ1-1; possible D gene TRBD1, 5 bases. CDR3 size: 15 residues. Germline-derived CDR1 and CDR2 are SGDLS and YYNGEE. Trimming left V 0 bases short and J 5 bases short, with 14 bases between. CDR3 in DNA: TGTGCCAGCAGCGTAGAGGGGATAGGGTTGACTGAAGCTTTCTTT. Its translation is CASSVEGIGLTEAFF.

The chain combines TRBV9 with TRBJ2-2; D unclear. V lost 0 bases and J 0 bases, leaving 6 bases between the germline ends. The CDR3 length is 15 residues. Per germline, CDR1 SGDLS and CDR2 YYNGEE. This chain's CDR3 is CASSVDPANTGELFF. The CDR3, as DNA: TGTGCCAGCAGCGTAGACCCAGCGAACACCGGGGAGCTGTTTTTT.

V usage is TRBV28 and J usage is TRBJ1-2, with TRBD1 matching over 7 bases. V lost 5 bases to trimming and J lost 3 bases; unmatched junction nucleotides: 9. The germline V gene encodes CDR1 MDHEN and CDR2 SYDVKM. The CDR3 is 15 residues long. CDR3 in DNA: TGTGCCAGCAGTCCGGGGGCAGGGGGAGACTATGGCTACACCTTC. Its translation is CASSPGAGGDYGYTF.